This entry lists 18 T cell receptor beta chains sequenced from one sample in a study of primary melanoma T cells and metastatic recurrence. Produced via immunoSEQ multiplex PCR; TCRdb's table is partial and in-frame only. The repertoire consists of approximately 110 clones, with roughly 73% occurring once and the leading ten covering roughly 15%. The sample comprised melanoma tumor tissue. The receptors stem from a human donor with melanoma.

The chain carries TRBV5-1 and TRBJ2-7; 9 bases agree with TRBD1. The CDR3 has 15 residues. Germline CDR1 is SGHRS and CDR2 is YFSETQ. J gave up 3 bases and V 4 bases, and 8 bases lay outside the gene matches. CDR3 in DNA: TGCGCCAGCAGCACTAAGCCGGGACAGGGCTACGAGCAGTACTTC. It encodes CASSTKPGQGYEQYF.

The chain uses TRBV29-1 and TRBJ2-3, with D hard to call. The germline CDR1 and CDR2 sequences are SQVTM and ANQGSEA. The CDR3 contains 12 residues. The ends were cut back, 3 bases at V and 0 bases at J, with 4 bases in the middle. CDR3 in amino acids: CSVEYSTDTQYF. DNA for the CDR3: TGCAGCGTTGAGTACAGCACAGATACGCAGTATTTT.

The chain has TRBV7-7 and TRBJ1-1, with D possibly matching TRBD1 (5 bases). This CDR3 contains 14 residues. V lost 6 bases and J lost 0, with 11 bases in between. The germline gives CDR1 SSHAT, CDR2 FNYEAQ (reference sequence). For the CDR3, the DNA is TGTGCCAGCAGTGAGTGGGGGATGAACACTGAAGCTTTCTTT. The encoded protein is CASSEWGMNTEAFF.

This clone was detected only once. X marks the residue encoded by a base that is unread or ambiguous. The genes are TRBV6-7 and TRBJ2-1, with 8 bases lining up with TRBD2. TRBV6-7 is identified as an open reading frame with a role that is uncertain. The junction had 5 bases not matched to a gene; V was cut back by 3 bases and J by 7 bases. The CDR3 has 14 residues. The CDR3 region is CASSYGLAXNEQFF. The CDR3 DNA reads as TGTGCCAGCAGTTATGGACTAGCCRTGAATGAGCAGTTCTTC.

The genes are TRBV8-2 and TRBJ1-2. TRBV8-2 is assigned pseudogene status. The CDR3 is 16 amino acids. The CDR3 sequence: CGSLDSHSRKTYGYTF. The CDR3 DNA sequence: TGTGGCAGTTTAGATAGTCATAGCCGAAAGACCTATGGCTACACCTTC.

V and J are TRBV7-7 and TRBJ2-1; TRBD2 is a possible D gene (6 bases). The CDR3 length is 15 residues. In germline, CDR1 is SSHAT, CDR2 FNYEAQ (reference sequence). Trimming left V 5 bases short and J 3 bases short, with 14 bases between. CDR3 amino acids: CASSRGTRGYNEQFF. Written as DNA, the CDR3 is TGTGCCAGCAGCCGCGGGACGAGGGGCTACAATGAGCAGTTCTTC. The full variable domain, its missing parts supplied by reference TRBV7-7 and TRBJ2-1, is GAGVSQSPRYKVTKRGQDVTLRCDPISSHATLYWYQQALGQGPEFLTYFNYEAQPDKSGLPSDRFSAERPEGSISTLTIQRTEQRDSAMYRCASSRGTRGYNEQFFGPGTRLTVL.

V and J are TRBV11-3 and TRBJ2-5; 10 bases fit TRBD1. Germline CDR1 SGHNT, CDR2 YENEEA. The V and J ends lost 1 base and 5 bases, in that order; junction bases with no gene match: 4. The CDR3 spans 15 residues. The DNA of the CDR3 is TGTGCCAGCAGCTTAGGGGGACAGGGGAGGGAGACCCAGTACTTC. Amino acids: CASSLGGQGRETQYF.

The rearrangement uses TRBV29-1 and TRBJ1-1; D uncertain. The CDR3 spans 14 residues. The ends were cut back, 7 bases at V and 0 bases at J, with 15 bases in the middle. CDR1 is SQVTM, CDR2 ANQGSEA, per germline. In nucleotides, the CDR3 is TGCAGCGCCCTACCGAGGATCCTGAACACTGAAGCTTTCTTT. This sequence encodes CSALPRILNTEAFF.

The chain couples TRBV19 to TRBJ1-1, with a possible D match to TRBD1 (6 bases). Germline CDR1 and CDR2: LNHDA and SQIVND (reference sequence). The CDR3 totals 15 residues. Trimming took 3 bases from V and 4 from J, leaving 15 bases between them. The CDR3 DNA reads TGTGCCAGTAGTATTACTGGGGGCCAAGGCACTGAAGCTTTCTTT. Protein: CASSITGGQGTEAFF.

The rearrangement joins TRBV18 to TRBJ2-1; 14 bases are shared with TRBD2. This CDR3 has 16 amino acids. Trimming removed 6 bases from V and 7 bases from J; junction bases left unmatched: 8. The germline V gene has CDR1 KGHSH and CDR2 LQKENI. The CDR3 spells CASSPRLAGGRNEQFF. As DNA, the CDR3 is TGTGCCAGCTCGCCGAGACTAGCGGGAGGGAGGAATGAGCAGTTCTTC.

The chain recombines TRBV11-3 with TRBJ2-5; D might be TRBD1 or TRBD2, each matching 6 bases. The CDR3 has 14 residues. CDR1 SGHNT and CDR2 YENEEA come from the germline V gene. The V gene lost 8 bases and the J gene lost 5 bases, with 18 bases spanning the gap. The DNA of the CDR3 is TGTGCCAGCGCGAAGGGGGGCGCGGGCGAGACCCAGTACTTC. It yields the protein CASAKGGAGETQYF.

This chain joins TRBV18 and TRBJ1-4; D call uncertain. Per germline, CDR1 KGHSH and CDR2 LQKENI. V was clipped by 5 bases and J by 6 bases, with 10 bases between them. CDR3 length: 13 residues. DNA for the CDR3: TGTGCCAGCTCAAGGAGTCTCGATGAAAAACTGTTTTTT. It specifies CASSRSLDEKLFF.

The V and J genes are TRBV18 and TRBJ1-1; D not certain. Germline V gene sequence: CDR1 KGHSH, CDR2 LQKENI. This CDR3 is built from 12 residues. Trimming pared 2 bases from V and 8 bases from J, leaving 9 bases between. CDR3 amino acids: CASSPGEVEAFF. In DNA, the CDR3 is TGTGCCAGCTCACCAGGGGAAGTAGAAGCTTTCTTT.

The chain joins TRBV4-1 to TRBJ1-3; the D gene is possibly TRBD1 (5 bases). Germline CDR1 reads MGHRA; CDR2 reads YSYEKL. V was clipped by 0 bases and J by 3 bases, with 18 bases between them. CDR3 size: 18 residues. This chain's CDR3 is CASSQDGGNEQDGNTIYF. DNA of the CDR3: TGCGCCAGCAGCCAAGATGGGGGGAACGAACAAGATGGAAACACCATATATTTT.

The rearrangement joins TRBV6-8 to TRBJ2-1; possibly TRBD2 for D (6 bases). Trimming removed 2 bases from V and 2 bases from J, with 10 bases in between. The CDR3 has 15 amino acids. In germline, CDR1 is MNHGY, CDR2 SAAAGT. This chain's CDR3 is CASSYGGRPYNEQFF. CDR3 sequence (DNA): TGTGCCAGCAGTTACGGGGGGAGGCCCTACAATGAGCAGTTCTTC.

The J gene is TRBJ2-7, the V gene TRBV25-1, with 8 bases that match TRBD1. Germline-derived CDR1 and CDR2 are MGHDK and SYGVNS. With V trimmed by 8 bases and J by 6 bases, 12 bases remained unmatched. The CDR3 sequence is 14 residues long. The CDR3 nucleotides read TGTGCCAGCGGAGGAGGACAGGGACGCGGCGAGCAGTACTTC. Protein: CASGGGQGRGEQYF.

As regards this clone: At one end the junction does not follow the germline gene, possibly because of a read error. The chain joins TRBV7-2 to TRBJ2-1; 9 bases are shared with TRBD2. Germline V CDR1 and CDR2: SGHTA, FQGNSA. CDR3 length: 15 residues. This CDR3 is CASNLSAGGRYEQFF. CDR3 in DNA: TGTGCCAGCAACTTATCTGCGGGAGGGCGCTATGAGCAGTTCTTC.

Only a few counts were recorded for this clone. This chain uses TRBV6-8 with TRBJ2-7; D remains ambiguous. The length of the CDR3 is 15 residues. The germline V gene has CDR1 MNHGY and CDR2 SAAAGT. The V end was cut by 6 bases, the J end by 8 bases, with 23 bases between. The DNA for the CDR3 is TGTGCCAGCAGACCAAAAAGTAGACCGCCGAGAAAGCAGTACTTC. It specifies CASRPKSRPPRKQYF.